The 2 T cell receptor beta chains below come from one sample, sequenced in a study of T-cell memory formation after mild COVID-19. TCRdb reprocessed the 5' RACE reads via MiXCR and lists one record per CDR3 protein. This table holds about 540,000 distinct CDR3 sequences, roughly 21% found once. The material sequenced was PBMCs or a T cell subset sorted from them (not recorded which). The receptors here all came from an adult woman who had mild COVID-19 (a few samples of this study predate the infection). Cell type and time point are not known.

The rearrangement joins TRBV12-3 or TRBV12-4 to TRBJ1-3, with D tentatively TRBD1 (5 bases). Trimming removed 5 bases from V and 8 bases from J, with 16 bases in between. The CDR3 loop spans 14 amino acids. The CDR3 sequence is CASSPSRTGDTIYF. The CDR3 nucleotides are TGTGCCAGCAGTCCTTCCAGGACGGGGGACACCATATATTTT.

The chain couples TRBV6-6 to TRBJ2-1; D is possibly TRBD1 or TRBD2 (5 bases each). Trimming cost V 5 bases and J 2 bases, with 13 bases left between them. CDR1 and CDR2 from the germline V gene are MNHNY and SVGAGI (reference sequence). The CDR3 consists of 15 residues. The CDR3 sequence is CASSELGGTYNEQFF. CDR3 nucleotides: TGTGCCAGCAGTGAGCTTGGGGGTACCTACAATGAGCAGTTCTTC.